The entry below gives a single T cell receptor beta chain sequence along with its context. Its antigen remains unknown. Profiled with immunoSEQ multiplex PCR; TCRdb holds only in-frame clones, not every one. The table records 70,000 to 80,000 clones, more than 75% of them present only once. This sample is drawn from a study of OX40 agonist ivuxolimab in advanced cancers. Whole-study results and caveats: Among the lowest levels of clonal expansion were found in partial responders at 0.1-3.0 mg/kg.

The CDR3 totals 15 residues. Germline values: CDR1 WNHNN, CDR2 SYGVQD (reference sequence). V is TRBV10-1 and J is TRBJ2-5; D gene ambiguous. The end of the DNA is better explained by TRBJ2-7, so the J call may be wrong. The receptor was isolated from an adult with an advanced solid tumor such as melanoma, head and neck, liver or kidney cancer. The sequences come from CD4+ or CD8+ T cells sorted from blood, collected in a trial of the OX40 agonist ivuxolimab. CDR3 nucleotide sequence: TGCGCCAGCAGTGGACCGATACTTCACTCCTACGAGCAGTACTTC. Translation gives CASSGPILHSYEQYF.